This T cell receptor (beta chain) was recorded in a study of CD8 T cells in Susac syndrome. Random hexamers primed reverse transcription of about 0.45 to 1 ug RNA. TCRdb reprocessed the immunoSEQ multiplex PCR reads with MiXCR, giving one entry per CDR3 protein. This table holds approximately 150,000 distinct CDR3 sequences, approximately 93% found once. This clonotype was observed a handful of times. Its specificity is not known. Study-wide results and limits: The study conceded that its TCR sequencing and HLA analysis involved relatively few individuals.

With 6 bases removed from V and 4 bases from J, the gap between germline ends came to 10 bases. CDR3 length equals 12 residues. CDR1 and CDR2 (germline): SNHLY, FYNNEI. FACS was used to enrich TEMRA cells, whereas the CD8+ and CD4+ T cells were obtained by negative isolation. This sequence originates from a human donor with multiple sclerosis. V gene TRBV2 combines with J gene TRBJ2-7, with D possibly matching TRBD1 (6 bases). Material: CD4+ T cells from PBMCs. CDR3: CASSITGYEQYF. The CDR3 DNA follows: TGTGCCAGCAGCATAACAGGGTACGAGCAGTACTTC.